This T cell receptor (beta chain) was sequenced for a study of CD8 T cells in ankylosing spondylitis. One entry per CDR3 protein results from TCRdb running MiXCR on the 5' RACE reads. The profile shows 150,000 to 200,000 distinct CDR3 sequences, more than 9% of them singletons. The table lists this clonotype with many counts. The antigen remains unidentified. General study findings and limits: Within ankylosing spondylitis blood, a TCR beta motif made up of roughly eight highly homologous variants appeared to be characteristic.

This CDR3 has 12 residues. CDR1 and CDR2 (germline): LGHDT, YNNKEL (reference sequence). Trimming cost V 1 base and J 9 bases, with 7 bases left between them. The sequenced sample consisted of blood, either unsorted or a sorted T cell fraction (not recorded which). This clonotype was sampled from a male donor with ankylosing spondylitis or in good health (not recorded which). This chain connects TRBV3-1 to TRBJ1-3; possible D gene TRBD1, 5 bases. CDR3 residues: CASSQAGGTIYF. The CDR3, as DNA: TGTGCCAGCAGCCAAGCCGGGGGCACCATATATTTT.